The clone carrying this T cell receptor (beta chain) has more than one count but fewer than ten. Its antigen is as yet unknown. Germline lookup yields CDR1 SGHAT and CDR2 FQNNGV. The J segment lost 3 bases and the V segment lost 5 bases, leaving 14 bases of the junction unmatched. This CDR3 region has 17 residues. TCRdb ran MiXCR on the 5' RACE reads and lists one entry per CDR3 protein. In the table there are some 69,000 distinct CDR3 sequences, over 15% of which are singletons. This entry belongs to a study of T-cell memory formation after mild COVID-19. Broader study findings: Mainly in CM and EM were contracting CD4+ clones; CD8+ were in EMRA. Certain responding clones were present in pre-infection memory, suggesting participation of cross-reactive memory. The SARS-CoV-2 specificity of second-wave clones reaching peak at day 37 remained unverified.

The gene calls are TRBV11-2 and TRBJ2-3; 7 bases are shared with TRBD2. The receptor was isolated from an adult woman who had mild COVID-19 (a few samples of this study predate the infection). Cell type and time point are not known. The sample comprised PBMCs or a T cell subset sorted from them (not recorded which). This CDR3 reads CASSTGRGLAETDTQYF. The DNA for the CDR3 is TGTGCCAGCAGCACTGGGCGCGGGCTAGCGGAAACAGATACGCAGTATTTT. The variable domain in full, completed from reference TRBV11-2 and TRBJ2-3, reads EAGVAQSPRYKIIEKRQSVAFWCNPISGHATLYWYQQILGQGPKLLIQFQNNGVVDDSQLPKDRFSAERLKGVDSTLKIQPAKLEDSAVYLCASSTGRGLAETDTQYFGPGTRLTVL.